What follows are 11 T cell receptor delta chains derived from one specimen sequenced in a study of human gamma delta and Vdelta1 T cells. TCRdb called clones from the PCR reads again using CATT. The sample has 6,200 or so delta-chain clones, 40% to 50% seen once. These receptors' targets are unknown. Sequenced input: Vdelta1 gamma-delta T cells from blood grown in culture (DOT cells). The receptors were gathered from a human donor in good health.

This sequence joins TRDV1 and TRDJ1; possibly TRDD3 for D (7 bases). The ends were cut back, 4 bases at V and 2 bases at J, with 41 bases in the middle. Germline V CDR1 and CDR2: TSWWSYY, QGS. CDR3 length equals 24 residues. Here the CDR3 reads CALGGRAFPKRAGPGWGATDKLIF. In DNA, the CDR3 is TGTGCTCTTGGGGGACGGGCCTTCCCAAAGCGGGCAGGGCCGGGCTGGGGGGCAACCGATAAACTCATCTTT.

J is TRDJ1 and V is TRDV1, with D unclear. Trimming shortened V by 1 base and J by 5 bases, and 11 bases separated the two germline ends. The CDR3 consists of 14 residues. Germline V gene lookup returns CDR1 TSWWSYY and CDR2 QGS. The CDR3 reads CALGEPRISDKLIF. Here the CDR3 DNA reads TGTGCTCTTGGGGAACCCCGGATCTCGGATAAACTCATCTTT.

This clone was counted a few times. The chain combines TRDV1 with TRDJ1; 11 bases are a match to TRDD3. Germline values: CDR1 TSWWSYY, CDR2 QGS. The J segment lost 3 bases and the V segment lost 3 bases, leaving 24 bases of the junction unmatched. The CDR3 has 22 amino acids. The CDR3 sequence is CALGDDPTPTSPYWGISDKLIF. The CDR3, as DNA: TGTGCTCTTGGGGACGACCCAACACCTACGTCCCCTTACTGGGGGATATCCGATAAACTCATCTTT.

The chain joins TRDV1 to TRDJ1, with 7 positions matching TRDD3. V lost 0 bases and J lost 0; bases outside the gene matches: 4. The CDR3 sequence is 16 residues long. CDR1 TSWWSYY and CDR2 QGS come from the germline V gene. In DNA, the CDR3 is TGTGCTCTTGGGGAACTCCGGGGATATAACACCGATAAACTCATCTTT. Translation: CALGELRGYNTDKLIF.

The chain carries TRDV1 and TRDJ1; 8 bases are a match to TRDD2. Germline V gene lookup returns CDR1 TSWWSYY and CDR2 QGS. This CDR3 has 20 residues. Trimming at V came to 2 bases and at J to 0 bases, leaving 17 bases not matched to a gene. As DNA, the CDR3 is TGTGCTCTTGGGGAAGTCTTCCTACGTTTCGGGGGACTTCACACCGATAAACTCATCTTT. Protein sequence: CALGEVFLRFGGLHTDKLIF.

The genes are TRDV1 and TRDJ1; 8 bases agree with TRDD3. Germline CDR1 reads TSWWSYY; CDR2 reads QGS. CDR3 length equals 20 residues. V was clipped by 3 bases and J by 0 bases; unmatched bases: 18. CDR3 amino acids: CALGDATTNWGQLYTDKLIF. CDR3 bases: TGTGCTCTTGGGGATGCTACAACGAACTGGGGGCAACTATACACCGATAAACTCATCTTT.

This rearrangement joins TRDV1 to TRDJ1, with 8 bases lining up with TRDD3. CDR1 TSWWSYY and CDR2 QGS come from the germline V gene. The CDR3 is made up of 26 amino acids. V shed 1 base and J 2 bases; nucleotides not matched to a gene: 36. The CDR3 region has the DNA TGTGCTCTTGGGGAACCCCACGTCTCGCTCAACAACGGCGCATCGGGATACGACTCTGGGACCGATAAACTCATCTTT. Protein: CALGEPHVSLNNGASGYDSGTDKLIF.

This chain links TRDV1 with TRDJ1, with a tentative D call TRDD2 (8 bases). The CDR3 is made up of 20 amino acids. Germline V lookup: CDR1 TSWWSYY, CDR2 QGS. Between the trimmed V and J ends, which lost 1 base and 0 bases, there was a span of 24 bases. The CDR3 DNA is TGTGCTCTTGGGGAACAGGACCTTCCTATGACCGGGGGATACACCGATAAACTCATCTTT. This encodes CALGEQDLPMTGGYTDKLIF.

In this sample, this clone is large. J is TRDJ1 and V is TRDV1, with 8 bases matching TRDD2. The CDR3 spans 18 residues. Trimming took 4 bases from V and 0 from J; bases not matched to a gene: 13. Germline lookup yields CDR1 TSWWSYY and CDR2 QGS. The CDR3 is CALGVAAFLRRHTDKLIF. The CDR3 region has the DNA TGTGCTCTTGGGGTCGCAGCCTTCCTAAGACGGCACACCGATAAACTCATCTTT.

This clone is labeled as medium-sized (0.01 to 0.1%). This same CDR3 is encoded by further DNA sequences in the sample. The chain is built from TRDV1 and TRDJ4; 8 positions agree with TRDD3. Unmatched junction bases numbered 24, after V lost 3 bases and J lost 0 bases. Germline V gene data show CDR1 as TSWWSYY and CDR2 as QGS. The CDR3 runs 21 residues. CDR3: CALGDGPGRRWGDISARPLIF. The DNA for the CDR3 is TGTGCTCTTGGGGACGGGCCCGGTCGGCGCTGGGGGGATATATCCGCCAGACCCCTGATCTTT.

This clone was picked up a small number of times. The rearrangement links TRAV38-2/DV8 to TRDJ1, with 7 positions matching TRDD3. The CDR3 covers 20 residues. Germline lookup yields CDR1 TSESDYY and CDR2 QEAYKQQN. The trim removed 0 bases at V and 0 bases at J, leaving 17 bases unmatched. Here the CDR3 DNA reads TGTGCTTATAGGAGCGCGGTATACTGGGGCCCTACCCAATACACCGATAAACTCATCTTT. Encoded protein: CAYRSAVYWGPTQYTDKLIF.